This is a list of T cell receptor beta chains from one sample in a study of blood T cell repertoires in COVID-19. Method: immunoSEQ multiplex PCR; TCRdb's copy keeps in-frame clones and lacks some. This table holds more than 85,000 clones, approximately 89% found once. Input material: peripheral blood. All receptors derive from a man in his sixties with acute or convalescent COVID-19. CDR3s include the opening cysteine and the closing phenylalanine or tryptophan. D genes are given only for firm matches. Clone size is not always given. Where it is, it says once, few, many or a class for expanded clones.

length: 11
size: NA
D: NA
V: TRBV20-1
J: TRBJ2-3
DNA: TGCAGTGCTCTGAGCACAGATACGCAGTATTTT
CDR3: CSALSTDTQYF

length: 13
size: NA
D: NA
V: TRBV6-5
J: TRBJ2-2
DNA: TGTGCCAGCAGAGCTTTGAACACCGGGGAGCTGTTTTTT
CDR3: CASRALNTGELFF

length: 18
size: NA
D: TRBD1
V: TRBV5-8
J: TRBJ1-5
DNA: TGTGCCAGCAGCTTGTCGGCTTGGGACAGAGATAGCAATCAGCCCCAGCATTTT
CDR3: CASSLSAWDRDSNQPQHF

length: 19
size: NA
D: NA
V: TRBV11-2
J: TRBJ2-4
DNA: TGTGCCAGCAGCTTAGGACAGGCCTTTTGGACCTTAGCCAAAAACATTCAGTACTTC
CDR3: CASSLGQAFWTLAKNIQYF

length: 18
size: NA
D: TRBD2
V: TRBV2
J: TRBJ2-4
DNA: TGTGCCAGCAGTACAGGACTAGCGGGACGGTTAGCCAAAAACATTCAGTACTTC
CDR3: CASSTGLAGRLAKNIQYF

length: 16
size: NA
D: TRBD2
V: TRBV5-1
J: TRBJ2-3
DNA: TGCGCCAGCAGCTCTCTGCGGGAGGGCGGGGGAGATACGCAGTATTTT
CDR3: CASSSLREGGGDTQYF

length: 15
size: NA
D: TRBD1
V: TRBV6-5
J: TRBJ2-1
DNA: TGTGCCAGCAGTTTTAACAGGGGGCTTAACAATGAGCAGTTCTTC
CDR3: CASSFNRGLNNEQFF

length: 14
size: NA
D: NA
V: TRBV6-5
J: TRBJ1-5
DNA: TGTGCCAGCAGACGGATTGGGGAGAATCAGCCCCAGCATTTT
CDR3: CASRRIGENQPQHF

length: 13
size: NA
D: NA
V: TRBV11-2
J: TRBJ2-7
DNA: TGTGCCAGCAGCTTAAGACAGAACTACGAGCAGTACTTC
CDR3: CASSLRQNYEQYF

length: 16
size: NA
D: NA
V: TRBV7-9
J: TRBJ1-1
DNA: TGTGCCAGCAGCCCCCGACCGGGACACCTCAACACTGAAGCTTTCTTT
CDR3: CASSPRPGHLNTEAFF

length: 16
size: NA
D: TRBD2
V: TRBV5-4
J: TRBJ2-3
DNA: TGTGCCAGCAGCGCCGGACTAGCGGGAGGGCACGATACGCAGTATTTT
CDR3: CASSAGLAGGHDTQYF

length: 16
size: NA
D: TRBD1
V: TRBV19
J: TRBJ2-2
DNA: TGTGCCAGTAGTTCTACAGGGGGCGCAATTACCGGGGAGCTGTTTTTT
CDR3: CASSSTGGAITGELFF

length: 13
size: NA
D: NA
V: TRBV12-3/TRBV12-4
J: TRBJ2-7
DNA: TGTGCCAGCAGTTTGCAGGGCTCCTACGAGCAGTACTTC
CDR3: CASSLQGSYEQYF

length: 14
size: NA
D: NA
V: TRBV2
J: TRBJ1-2
DNA: TGTGCCAGCAGTGACCGAGGGTCCAACTATGGCTACACCTTC
CDR3: CASSDRGSNYGYTF

length: 17
size: NA
D: TRBD1
V: TRBV30
J: TRBJ1-2
DNA: TGTGCCTGGACTCGAGGACAGGGGGCCCTCATTAACTATGGCTACACCTTC
CDR3: CAWTRGQGALINYGYTF

length: 15
size: NA
D: NA
V: TRBV30
J: TRBJ1-4
DNA: TGTGCCTGGAGTCGCACAGCCGCAACTAATGAAAAACTGTTTTTT
CDR3: CAWSRTAATNEKLFF

length: 15
size: few
D: NA
V: TRBV11-3
J: TRBJ2-5
DNA: TGTGCCAGCAGCGAAGGGACTGACCAAGGGGAGACCCAGTACTTC
CDR3: CASSEGTDQGETQYF

length: 13
size: NA
D: NA
V: TRBV4-1
J: TRBJ1-1
DNA: TGCGCCAGCAGCCCCCCCCGCGGGACCAAAGCTTTCTTT
CDR3: CASSPPRGTKAFF

length: 14
size: NA
D: NA
V: TRBV4-1
J: TRBJ2-3
DNA: TGCGCCAGCAGCCTTCGAACGGGAGATTATACGCAGTATTTT
CDR3: CASSLRTGDYTQYF

length: 13
size: NA
D: TRBD2
V: TRBV10-3
J: TRBJ2-7
DNA: TGTGCCATCAGTCTAGCGGGGACCTACGAGCAGTACTTC
CDR3: CAISLAGTYEQYF

length: 11
size: once
D: NA
V: TRBV27
J: TRBJ1-2
DNA: TGTGCCAGCAGTCCCTCCTATGGCTACACCTTC
CDR3: CASSPSYGYTF

length: 13
size: NA
D: NA
V: TRBV11-3
J: TRBJ2-3
DNA: TGTGCCAGCAGCTCCGGGACTTTAGATACGCAGTATTTT
CDR3: CASSSGTLDTQYF

length: 21
size: NA
D: NA
V: TRBV9
J: TRBJ1-2
DNA: TGTGCCAGCAGCCCTAAGAGCCCCAGGGGAGAGAGGTTAGAAGCTAACTATGGCTACACCTTC
CDR3: CASSPKSPRGERLEANYGYTF

length: 19
size: NA
D: NA
V: TRBV18
J: TRBJ1-4
DNA: TGTGCCAGCTCACATATAACCACTTCGACAGGCACTACGGGCGAAAAACTGTTTTTT
CDR3: CASSHITTSTGTTGEKLFF

length: 14
size: NA
D: TRBD1
V: TRBV28
J: TRBJ1-5
DNA: TGTGCCAGCAGACAAACAGGGGGCGATCAGCCCCAGCATTTT
CDR3: CASRQTGGDQPQHF

length: 18
size: NA
D: TRBD2
V: TRBV9
J: TRBJ2-5
DNA: TGTGCCAGCAGCCCGCGAAACTCCGTAGCGGGAGCTCGAGAGACCCAGTACTTC
CDR3: CASSPRNSVAGARETQYF

length: 13
size: once
D: NA
V: TRBV14
J: TRBJ2-3
DNA: TGTGCCAGCAGCCACGGGGGCACAGATACGCAGTATTTT
CDR3: CASSHGGTDTQYF

length: 15
size: few
D: TRBD1
V: TRBV12-5
J: TRBJ1-5
DNA: TGTGCTAGTGGTTTAACAGGGGGAAGTTACCAGCCCCAGCATTTT
CDR3: CASGLTGGSYQPQHF

length: 14
size: few
D: TRBD1
V: TRBV30
J: TRBJ1-6
DNA: TGTGCCTGGAGGGGACAGGGATATAATTCACCCCTCCACTTT
CDR3: CAWRGQGYNSPLHF

length: 14
size: NA
D: NA
V: TRBV5-6
J: TRBJ2-1
DNA: TGTGCCAGCAGCTTGGTCAGGGGAACCAATGAGCAGTTCTTC
CDR3: CASSLVRGTNEQFF

length: 15
size: few
D: NA
V: TRBV6-1
J: TRBJ1-5
DNA: TGTGCCAGCAGTGAACTGGGCTCGGGCAATCAGCCCCAGCATTTT
CDR3: CASSELGSGNQPQHF

length: 12
size: NA
D: NA
V: TRBV11-2
J: TRBJ1-5
DNA: TGTGCCAGCAGCTTAACAGCAGGGCCCCAGCATTTT
CDR3: CASSLTAGPQHF

length: 15
size: NA
D: TRBD2
V: TRBV6-5
J: TRBJ2-3
DNA: TGTGCCAGCAGAATGACTAGCGGGAGTACAGATACGCAGTATTTT
CDR3: CASRMTSGSTDTQYF

length: 18
size: NA
D: TRBD2
V: TRBV4-1
J: TRBJ2-2
DNA: TGCGCCAGCAGCCGCCAACGACTAGCGGGTATTGACACCGGGGAGCTGTTTTTT
CDR3: CASSRQRLAGIDTGELFF